This T cell receptor (beta chain) stems from a study of CD8 T cells in ankylosing spondylitis. Whole-study results and caveats: Fewer than ten highly homologous variants made up a TCR beta motif that seemed to typify ankylosing spondylitis blood. Earlier reports found some motif variants in synovial fluid and blood in reactive arthritis. Matched synovial fluid from ankylosing spondylitis patients was reported to be enriched for disease-linked clones.

In making TCR beta libraries, quantitative 5'-RACE with molecular barcodes was used. In TCRdb, the 5' RACE reads were re-called with MiXCR into one record per CDR3 protein. The sample carries about 800,000 distinct CDR3 sequences, over 9.5% recorded once. CDR3 length: 18 residues. The germline V gene has CDR1 SGDLS and CDR2 YYNGEE. J was trimmed by 0 bases and V by 3 bases; bases with no gene match: 9. About this clonotype itself: What it binds is unknown.

The material sequenced was blood, either unsorted or a sorted T cell fraction (not recorded which). The sequence was collected from a male donor with ankylosing spondylitis. The chain couples TRBV9 to TRBJ2-3, with TRBD2 matching 11 bases. This CDR3 is CASSERIAGGYSTDTQYF. CDR3 bases: TGTGCCAGCAGCGAGCGGATAGCGGGAGGGTATAGCACAGATACGCAGTATTTT. Combining the CDR3 with reference TRBV9 and TRBJ2-3 gives the whole variable domain DSGVTQTPKHLITATGQRVTLRCSPRSGDLSVYWYQQSLDQGLQFLIQYYNGEERAKGNILERFSAQQFPDLHSELNLSSLELGDSALYFCASSERIAGGYSTDTQYFGPGTRLTVL.